The 27 T cell receptor beta chains below were found in one sample sequenced in a study of T cell therapy after organ transplantation. Their specific antigens are unknown. Time point: 4-8 weeks after completion of therapy. TCRdb keeps only in-frame clones here, not all; method: immunoSEQ multiplex PCR. The data contain just under 20,000 clones, around 85% of them singletons. The material was CD8+ T cells from blood, obtained after autologous CMV-specific T cell therapy. These receptor sequences come from a human patient who had received a solid organ transplant and had CMV disease. A share of the T cells may be of graft donor origin.

V is TRBV5-6 and J is TRBJ2-1; D is ambiguous. The length of the CDR3 is 12 residues. The germline gives CDR1 SGHDT, CDR2 YYEEEE. Trimming removed 2 bases from V and 7 bases from J, with 7 bases in between. The DNA of the CDR3 is TGTGCCAGCAGCTTTATGGGGAATGAGCAGTTCTTC. Amino acids: CASSFMGNEQFF.

The J gene is TRBJ1-2, the V gene TRBV11-2; D unclear. Trimming stripped 5 bases from V and 5 bases from J, with 9 bases between. The germline CDR1 and CDR2 sequences are SGHAT and FQNNGV. This CDR3 has 12 residues. CDR3 sequence (DNA): TGTGCCAGCAGCCCGGCGTTGTATGGCTACACCTTC. As protein: CASSPALYGYTF.

With regard to this clone: Other DNA sequences in the sample encode the same CDR3. The chain recombines TRBV11-2 with TRBJ2-7, with D perhaps matching TRBD1 (5 bases). Germline loops: CDR1 SGHAT, CDR2 FQNNGV. This CDR3 has 14 residues. Trimming left V 3 bases short and J 0 bases short, with 9 bases between. CDR3 in amino acids: CASSFAGPSYEQYF. As DNA, the CDR3 is TGTGCCAGCAGCTTTGCAGGGCCCTCCTACGAGCAGTACTTC. Looking up the rest from reference TRBV11-2 and TRBJ2-7 gives the full variable domain: EAGVAQSPRYKIIEKRQSVAFWCNPISGHATLYWYQQILGQGPKLLIQFQNNGVVDDSQLPKDRFSAERLKGVDSTLKIQPAKLEDSAVYLCASSFAGPSYEQYFGPGTRLTVT.

The V call is TRBV19, the J call TRBJ1-2, with D maybe TRBD1 (5 bases). Germline-derived CDR1 and CDR2 are LNHDA and SQIVND (reference sequence). Deletions cut 5 bases from V and 2 bases from J, with 21 bases between. The CDR3 extends over 17 amino acids. CDR3 residues: CASSDGDGAYLNYGYTF. For the CDR3, the DNA is TGTGCCAGTAGTGACGGGGACGGAGCCTACCTGAACTATGGCTACACCTTC.

The chain joins TRBV4-3 to TRBJ1-1; D is uncertain. Germline assignment: CDR1 LGHNA and CDR2 YSLEER. The CDR3 runs 14 residues. V was clipped by 1 base and J by 0 bases, with 6 bases between them. CDR3 loop: CASSQGGMNTEAFF. Written as DNA, the CDR3 is TGCGCCAGCAGCCAAGGAGGGATGAACACTGAAGCTTTCTTT.

The V gene is TRBV4-2, the J gene TRBJ2-7, with a weak D call TRBD2 (7 bases). Trimming left V 0 bases short and J 5 bases short, with 14 bases between. The CDR3 has 15 amino acids. Germline lookup yields CDR1 LGHNA and CDR2 YNFKEQ. The CDR3 loop reads CASSQETGGMDEQYF. In DNA, the CDR3 is TGTGCCAGCAGCCAAGAAACGGGGGGCATGGACGAGCAGTACTTC.

This clone showed up just once. The chain is built from TRBV6-6 and TRBJ2-1; weak D call: TRBD2 (5 bases). The CDR3 totals 13 residues. V was trimmed by 5 bases and J by 10 bases, leaving 15 bases between them. The germline gives CDR1 MNHNY, CDR2 SVGAGI (reference sequence). Here the CDR3 reads CASSPGFQLEQFF. The CDR3 nucleotides read TGTGCCAGCAGTCCGGGATTCCAATTAGAGCAGTTCTTC.

This chain links TRBV4-1 with TRBJ2-1, with TRBD1 matching 10 bases. This CDR3 has 16 residues. The V segment lost 1 base and the J segment 6 bases; nucleotides outside the gene matches: 6. Germline lookup yields CDR1 MGHRA and CDR2 YSYEKL. CDR3 region: CASSQGGGTGVNEQFF. The CDR3 region has the DNA TGCGCCAGCAGCCAAGGAGGCGGGACAGGGGTCAATGAGCAGTTCTTC.

This clone was found once. The genes are TRBV6-6 and TRBJ2-1; D unresolved. The germline CDR1 and CDR2 sequences are MNHNY and SVGAGI (reference sequence). Trimming cost V 2 bases and J 6 bases, with 14 bases left between them. The CDR3 is made up of 15 amino acids. CDR3 nucleotide sequence: TGTGCCAGCAGTTACGTCCCATCGGAAGGCAATGAGCAGTTCTTC. It translates to CASSYVPSEGNEQFF.

The rearrangement uses TRBV2 and TRBJ1-4; D perhaps matches TRBD1 (5 bases). Per germline, CDR1 SNHLY and CDR2 FYNNEI. V dropped 7 bases and J dropped 7 bases, with 16 bases sitting between them. This CDR3 comprises 14 residues. CDR3 in DNA: TGTGCCAGCACCCTGGTGGGGCCTTCTGAAAAACTGTTTTTT. Its protein is CASTLVGPSEKLFF.

The rearrangement uses TRBV19 and TRBJ2-7; D not resolved. The V end was cut by 3 bases, the J end by 0 bases, with 9 bases between. Germline values: CDR1 LNHDA, CDR2 SQIVND (reference sequence). CDR3 size: 14 residues. The CDR3: CASSIRSSSYEQYF. The CDR3 DNA is TGTGCCAGTAGTATTAGGTCCAGCTCCTACGAGCAGTACTTC. Filled out from reference TRBV19 and TRBJ2-7, the complete variable domain reads DGGITQSPKYLFRKEGQNVTLSCEQNLNHDAMYWYRQDPGQGLRLIYYSQIVNDFQKGDIAEGYSVSREKKESFPLTVTSAQKNPTAFYLCASSIRSSSYEQYFGPGTRLTVT.

The table lists this clone with a count of one. The rearrangement joins TRBV4-3 to TRBJ1-2; maybe TRBD1 (6 bases). Germline V lookup: CDR1 LGHNA, CDR2 YSLEER. V was shortened by 1 base and J by 5 bases, with 20 bases between the two germline ends. The CDR3 is made up of 17 amino acids. CDR3 region: CASSQGRRGAGGYGYTF. CDR3 nucleotides: TGCGCCAGCAGCCAAGGGAGGCGGGGGGCAGGAGGGTATGGCTACACCTTC.

The table lists this clone with a count of one. This chain connects TRBV27 to TRBJ1-5; 11 bases are shared with TRBD1. The J segment lost 7 bases and the V segment lost 0 bases, leaving 8 bases of the junction unmatched. CDR3 size: 17 residues. Germline V gives CDR1 MNHEY, CDR2 SMNVEV (reference sequence). CDR3 sequence (DNA): TGTGCCAGCAGTTTATCGATGGGGACAGGGGGAGGCCAGCCCCAGCATTTT. Amino acid sequence: CASSLSMGTGGGQPQHF.

V and J are TRBV2 and TRBJ2-1; TRBD2 agrees at 11 bases. The CDR3 consists of 18 residues. The trim removed 5 bases at V and 4 bases at J, leaving 13 bases unmatched. CDR1 and CDR2 (germline): SNHLY, FYNNEI. CDR3 bases: TGTGCCAGCAGTTCTAGCGGGAGGTCGGGTTGGGGATACAATGAGCAGTTCTTC. Its translation is CASSSSGRSGWGYNEQFF. The complete variable domain, with remaining parts taken from reference TRBV2 and TRBJ2-1, reads EPEVTQTPSHQVTQMGQEVILRCVPISNHLYFYWYRQILGQKVEFLVSFYNNEISEKSEIFDDQFSVERPDGSNFTLKIRSTKLEDSAMYFCASSSSGRSGWGYNEQFFGPGTRLTVL.

This sequence joins TRBV5-5 and TRBJ1-1; 7 positions match TRBD1. Trimming removed 6 bases from V and 7 bases from J; junction bases left unmatched: 9. CDR1 and CDR2 (germline): SGHKS, YYEKEE (reference sequence). This CDR3 contains 13 residues. CDR3 sequence: CASTLQGNLEAFF. In DNA, the CDR3 is TGTGCCAGCACGCTACAGGGGAACCTTGAAGCTTTCTTT.

The CDR3 DNA reads TGTGCCAGCAGTTCACAGGGTGGAGGCTACACCTTC. It encodes CASSSQGGGYTF. The chain is built from TRBV6-6 and TRBJ1-2; TRBD1 might be the D (6 bases). Germline V lookup: CDR1 MNHNY, CDR2 SVGAGI (reference sequence). V lost 4 bases, J lost 8 bases, and 11 bases lay in between. CDR3 length equals 12 residues.

This clone was seen a handful of times. The rearrangement links TRBV30 to TRBJ1-1; D gene uncertain. The CDR3 runs to 12 residues. Germline CDR1 reads GTSNPN; CDR2 reads SVGIG (reference sequence). V was cut by 2 bases and J by 7 bases, with 11 bases left in between. CDR3 residues: CAWSRGSVEAFF. As DNA, the CDR3 is TGTGCCTGGAGTCGGGGAAGCGTTGAAGCTTTCTTT.

This clone was detected a few times. The rearrangement links TRBV4-2 to TRBJ1-1, with a possible D match to TRBD1 (6 bases). V was cut by 0 bases and J by 1 base, with 9 bases left in between. CDR3 length equals 15 residues. Germline V gene data show CDR1 as LGHNA and CDR2 as YNFKEQ. The CDR3 here is CASSQDQGQNTEAFF. The CDR3 DNA is TGTGCCAGCAGCCAAGATCAGGGACAGAACACTGAAGCTTTCTTT.

The chain is built from TRBV10-3 and TRBJ2-5; 14 positions match TRBD2. Per germline, CDR1 ENHRY and CDR2 SYGVKD. The junction had 4 bases not matched to a gene; V was cut back by 4 bases and J by 3 bases. The CDR3 covers 16 residues. The CDR3 DNA follows: TGTGCCATCAGTGGGGGACTAGCGGGAGTCGAAGAGACCCAGTACTTC. This gives the protein CAISGGLAGVEETQYF.

The chain combines TRBV19 with TRBJ2-6; D ambiguous. The CDR3 is made up of 16 amino acids. V was trimmed by 4 bases and J by 0 bases, leaving 10 bases between them. Germline values: CDR1 LNHDA, CDR2 SQIVND (reference sequence). The CDR3 protein is CASSTGLNSGANVLTF. CDR3 nucleotides: TGTGCCAGTAGTACAGGCCTTAACTCTGGGGCCAACGTCCTGACTTTC.

The V and J genes are TRBV7-9 and TRBJ2-7; 11 bases are shared with TRBD1. After removal of 4 bases from V and 2 bases from J, the junction contained 1 base not matched to a gene. Germline CDR1 reads SEHNR; CDR2 reads FQNEAQ (reference sequence). This CDR3 is built from 14 residues. CDR3 nucleotides: TGTGCCAGCAGCTGGGGACAGGGGGCCTACGAGCAGTACTTC. Protein product: CASSWGQGAYEQYF.

The rearrangement joins TRBV12-5 to TRBJ1-5; TRBD1 matches 8 bases. Germline V gene data show CDR1 as LGHNT and CDR2 as FRNRAP. This CDR3 is built from 21 residues. V trimming: 2 bases; J trimming: 0 bases; junction bases outside the gene matches: 18. CDR3 bases: TGTGCTAGTGGTTTGATCCCATCTGGACAGGGCGACCTTTATAGCAATCAGCCCCAGCATTTT. Translated, it gives CASGLIPSGQGDLYSNQPQHF.

The chain couples TRBV4-1 to TRBJ2-6, with 7 nucleotides matching TRBD1. Unmatched junction bases numbered 5, after V lost 0 bases and J lost 0 bases. Germline CDR1 reads MGHRA; CDR2 reads YSYEKL. The CDR3 length is 18 residues. The CDR3 spells CASSQEPGGSSGANVLTF. The DNA of the CDR3 is TGCGCCAGCAGCCAAGAACCAGGGGGAAGCTCTGGGGCCAACGTCCTGACTTTC.

This rearrangement joins TRBV6-5 to TRBJ2-5; possible D gene TRBD1, 6 bases. Trimming took 7 bases from V and 2 from J, leaving 17 bases between them. Per the germline V gene, CDR1 is MNHEY and CDR2 is SVGAGI. The CDR3 loop spans 15 amino acids. DNA of the CDR3: TGTGCCAGCAATCCCTCAGGGGCAGCGCAAGAGACCCAGTACTTC. Translating gives CASNPSGAAQETQYF.

J is TRBJ1-5 and V is TRBV4-3; 9 bases line up with TRBD1. The CDR3 has 17 residues. Trimming at V came to 0 bases and at J to 7 bases, leaving 10 bases not matched to a gene. The germline CDR1 and CDR2 sequences are LGHNA and YSLEER. The CDR3 DNA follows: TGCGCCAGCAGCCAAGATCGGGGACAGGGAGGTGGACAGCCCCAGCATTTT. Its translation is CASSQDRGQGGGQPQHF.

The gene calls are TRBV5-4 and TRBJ2-3; 12 bases fit TRBD2. Germline CDR1 reads SGHNT; CDR2 reads YYREEE (reference sequence). The CDR3 contains 18 residues. V dropped 0 bases and J dropped 4; count of bases not matched to a gene: 9. The CDR3 loop is CASSLASGRADEADTQYF. The CDR3 region has the DNA TGTGCCAGCAGCTTGGCTAGCGGGAGGGCCGATGAGGCAGATACGCAGTATTTT.

This chain links TRBV4-1 with TRBJ2-7, with D unclear. V was cut by 0 bases and J by 1 base, with 7 bases left in between. Germline V gene sequence: CDR1 MGHRA, CDR2 YSYEKL. The CDR3 loop spans 14 amino acids. CDR3: CASSQDPRSYEQYF. The DNA for the CDR3 is TGCGCCAGCAGCCAAGACCCCCGGTCCTACGAGCAGTACTTC.